This note documents a single TCR beta chain sequence. This specimen comes from a study of blood T cell repertoires in COVID-19. In the study overall: Sites in the United States, Italy and Spain provided acute and convalescent COVID-19 samples.

Study members were between about 18 and 100 years old and lived in 24 US regions. The V segment lost 2 bases and the J segment 5 bases; nucleotides outside the gene matches: 4. Germline CDR1 SGHDT, CDR2 YYEEEE. This CDR3 region has 14 residues. Sequencing was performed with immunoSEQ multiplex PCR; in TCRdb, only in-frame clones are kept and a portion is missing. The table records approximately 300,000 clones, 80% to 90% of them present only once. This clonotype originated in a woman in her 30s who had recovered from COVID-19. The chain couples TRBV5-6 to TRBJ2-5, with TRBD1 matching 9 bases. The material sequenced was PBMCs or T cells enriched from blood (not recorded which). The CDR3 sequence: CASSFGTGRETQYF. The CDR3 coding sequence is TGTGCCAGCAGCTTTGGGACAGGGAGGGAGACCCAGTACTTC.